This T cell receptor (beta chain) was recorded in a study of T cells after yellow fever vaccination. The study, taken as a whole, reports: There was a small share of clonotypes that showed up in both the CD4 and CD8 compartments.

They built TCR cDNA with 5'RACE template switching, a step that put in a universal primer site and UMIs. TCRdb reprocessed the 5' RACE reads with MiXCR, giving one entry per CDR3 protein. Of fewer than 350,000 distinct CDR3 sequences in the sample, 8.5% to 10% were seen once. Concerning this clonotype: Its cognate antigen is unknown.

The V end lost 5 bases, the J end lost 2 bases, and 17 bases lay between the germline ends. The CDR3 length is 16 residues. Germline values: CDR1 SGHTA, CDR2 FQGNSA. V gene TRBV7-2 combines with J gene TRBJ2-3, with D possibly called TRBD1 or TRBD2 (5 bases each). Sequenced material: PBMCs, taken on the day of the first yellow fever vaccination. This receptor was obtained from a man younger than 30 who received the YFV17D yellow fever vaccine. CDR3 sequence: CASSTEVGRATDTQYF. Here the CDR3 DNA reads TGTGCCAGCAGCACAGAGGTGGGACGAGCCACAGATACGCAGTATTTT.